Below, one TCR beta chain is given with its context. What it recognizes is unknown. This sample is drawn from a study of PD-1 blockade in classical Hodgkin lymphoma. In germline, CDR1 is MNHEY, CDR2 SMNVEV (reference sequence). The V gene lost 5 bases and the J gene lost 0 bases, with 17 bases spanning the gap. This CDR3 region has 17 residues. Only in-frame clones appear in the TCRdb table, and some are missing; sequencing was by immunoSEQ multiplex PCR. Of about 44,000 clones listed, roughly 65% are singletons. General study points: Baseline diversity was lower in partial responders and progressors than complete responders. A significant rise in TCR diversity was seen by C4D1 for CD4+ cells but not for CD8+ cells. Baseline TCR diversity was reportedly lower in newly diagnosed patients than in healthy donors. It was reported as lower still in relapsed/refractory patients.

Documented time point: cycle 4 day 1 (C4D1), after 6 weeks of nivolumab. There was relapse after autologous stem cell transplantation in every patient, and there was variation in brentuximab vedotin exposure. Here the sequenced sample was peripheral blood mononuclear cells (PBMCs), taken before the fourth cycle of nivolumab. The sequence was collected from a human donor with classical Hodgkin lymphoma. This chain links TRBV27 with TRBJ1-5; D is perhaps TRBD1 (6 bases). The CDR3 region is CASSPREGGNSNQPQHF. CDR3 in DNA: TGTGCCAGCAGTCCGCGGGAAGGGGGTAATAGCAATCAGCCCCAGCATTTT.